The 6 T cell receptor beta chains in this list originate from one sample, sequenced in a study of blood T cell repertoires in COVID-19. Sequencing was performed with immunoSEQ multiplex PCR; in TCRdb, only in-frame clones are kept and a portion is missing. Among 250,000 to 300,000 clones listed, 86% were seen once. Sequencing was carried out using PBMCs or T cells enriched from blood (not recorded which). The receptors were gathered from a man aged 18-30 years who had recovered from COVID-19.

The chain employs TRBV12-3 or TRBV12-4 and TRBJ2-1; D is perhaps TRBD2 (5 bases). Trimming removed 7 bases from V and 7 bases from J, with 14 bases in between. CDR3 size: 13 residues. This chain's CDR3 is CASTLREFNEQFF. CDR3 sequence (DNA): TGTGCCAGCACCCTAAGGGAGTTTAATGAGCAGTTCTTC.

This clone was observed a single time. In nucleotides, the CDR3 is TGTGCCAGCAGTTCACCCTATCTACAGGGGGCAGCAGATACGCAGTATTTT. It encodes CASSSPYLQGAADTQYF. V is TRBV28 and J is TRBJ2-3; 9 bases agree with TRBD1. J was trimmed by 4 bases and V by 4 bases; bases with no gene match: 12. The CDR3 extends over 17 amino acids. CDR1 and CDR2 (germline): MDHEN, SYDVKM.

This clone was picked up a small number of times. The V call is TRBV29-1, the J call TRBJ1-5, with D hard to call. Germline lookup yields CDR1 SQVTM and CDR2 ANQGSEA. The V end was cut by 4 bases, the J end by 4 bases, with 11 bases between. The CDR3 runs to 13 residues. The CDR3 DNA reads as TGCAGCGTTGGGGGAGGTGGGAATCAGCCCCAGCATTTT. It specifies CSVGGGGNQPQHF.

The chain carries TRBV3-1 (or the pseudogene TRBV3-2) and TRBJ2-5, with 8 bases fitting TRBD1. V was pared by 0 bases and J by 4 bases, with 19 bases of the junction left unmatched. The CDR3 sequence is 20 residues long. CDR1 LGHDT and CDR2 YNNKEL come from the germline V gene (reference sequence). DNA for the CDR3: TGTGCCAGCAGCCAAGATTTCTCAAGGAGGCAGGGGGCCCGGGGAGAGACCCAGTACTTC. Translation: CASSQDFSRRQGARGETQYF.

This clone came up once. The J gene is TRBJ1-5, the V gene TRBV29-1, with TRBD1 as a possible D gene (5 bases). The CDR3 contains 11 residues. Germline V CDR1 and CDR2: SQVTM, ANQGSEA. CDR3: CMLTANQPQHF. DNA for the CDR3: TGCATGTTGACAGCGAATCAGCCCCAGCATTTT.

The chain's CDR3 is CASSRQGAAYEQYF. In DNA form, the CDR3 reads TGTGCCAGCTCCCGACAGGGGGCCGCCTACGAGCAGTACTTC. The chain joins TRBV18 to TRBJ2-7, with 10 bases matching TRBD1. After removal of 6 bases from V and 2 bases from J, the junction contained 4 bases not matched to a gene. CDR1 is KGHSH, CDR2 LQKENI, per germline. The CDR3 runs 14 residues.